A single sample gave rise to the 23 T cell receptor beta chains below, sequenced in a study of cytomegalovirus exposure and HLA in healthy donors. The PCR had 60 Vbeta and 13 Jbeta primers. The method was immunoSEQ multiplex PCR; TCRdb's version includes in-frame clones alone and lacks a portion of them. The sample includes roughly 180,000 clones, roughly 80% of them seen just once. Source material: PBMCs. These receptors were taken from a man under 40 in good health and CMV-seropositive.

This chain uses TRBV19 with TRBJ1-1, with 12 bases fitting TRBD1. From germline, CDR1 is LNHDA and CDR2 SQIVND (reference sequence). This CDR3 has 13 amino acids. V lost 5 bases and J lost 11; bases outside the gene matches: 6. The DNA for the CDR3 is TGTGCCAGTAGTCGGGGACAGGGGGCAATGGCTTTCTTT. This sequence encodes CASSRGQGAMAFF.

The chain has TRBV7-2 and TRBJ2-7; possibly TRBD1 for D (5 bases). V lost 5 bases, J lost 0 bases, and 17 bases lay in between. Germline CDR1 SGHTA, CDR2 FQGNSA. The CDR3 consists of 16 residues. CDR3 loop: CASSKQATVNSYEQYF. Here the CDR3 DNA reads TGTGCCAGCAGCAAACAAGCGACAGTCAACTCCTACGAGCAGTACTTC.

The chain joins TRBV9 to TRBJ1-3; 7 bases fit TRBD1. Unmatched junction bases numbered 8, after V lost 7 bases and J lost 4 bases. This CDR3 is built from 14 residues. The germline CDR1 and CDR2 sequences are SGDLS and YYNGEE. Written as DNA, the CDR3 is TGTGCCAGCGAAGACGACAGGGAGGGAAACACCATATATTTT. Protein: CASEDDREGNTIYF.

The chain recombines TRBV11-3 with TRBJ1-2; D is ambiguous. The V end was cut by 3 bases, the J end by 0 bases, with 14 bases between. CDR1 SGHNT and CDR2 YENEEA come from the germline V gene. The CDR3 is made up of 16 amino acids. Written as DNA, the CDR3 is TGTGCCAGCAGCTTCCTAGGGCGGGGAGCTAACTATGGCTACACCTTC. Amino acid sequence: CASSFLGRGANYGYTF.

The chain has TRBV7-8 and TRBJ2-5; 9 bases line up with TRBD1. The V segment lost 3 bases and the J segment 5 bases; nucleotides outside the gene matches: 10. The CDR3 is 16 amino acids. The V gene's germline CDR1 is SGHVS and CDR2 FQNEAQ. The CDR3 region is CASSFQTDRGWETQYF. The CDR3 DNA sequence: TGTGCCAGCAGCTTCCAAACGGACAGGGGTTGGGAGACCCAGTACTTC. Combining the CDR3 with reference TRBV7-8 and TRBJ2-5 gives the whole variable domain GAGVSQSPRYKVAKRGQDVALRCDPISGHVSLFWYQQALGQGPEFLTYFQNEAQLDKSGLPSDRFFAERPEGSVSTLKIQRTQQEDSAVYLCASSFQTDRGWETQYFGPGTRLLVL.

CDR3 bases: TGTGCCAGCAGCAAGGCGGGACTTGGGGAAGGCAATCAGCCCCAGCATTTT. This codes for CASSKAGLGEGNQPQHF. The genes are TRBV21-1 and TRBJ1-5. TRBV21-1 is an annotated pseudogene. CDR3 length equals 17 residues.

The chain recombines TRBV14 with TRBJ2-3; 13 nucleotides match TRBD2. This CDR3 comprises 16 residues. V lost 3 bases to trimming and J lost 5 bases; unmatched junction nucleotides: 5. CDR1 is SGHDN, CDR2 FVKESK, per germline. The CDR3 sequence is CASSQGTSGMGDTQYF. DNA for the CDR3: TGTGCCAGCAGCCAGGGGACTAGCGGGATGGGAGATACGCAGTATTTT.

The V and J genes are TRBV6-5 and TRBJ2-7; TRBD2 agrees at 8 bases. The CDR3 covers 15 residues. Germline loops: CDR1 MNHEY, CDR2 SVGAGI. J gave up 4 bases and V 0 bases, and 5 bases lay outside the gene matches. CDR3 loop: CASSYSFREGYEQYF. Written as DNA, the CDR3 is TGTGCCAGCAGTTACTCGTTTCGGGAGGGGTACGAGCAGTACTTC.

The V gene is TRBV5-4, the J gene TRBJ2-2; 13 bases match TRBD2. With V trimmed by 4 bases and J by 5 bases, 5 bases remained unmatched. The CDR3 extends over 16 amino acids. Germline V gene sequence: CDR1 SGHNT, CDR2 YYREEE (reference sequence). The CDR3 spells CASSPRLAGGTGELFF. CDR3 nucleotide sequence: TGTGCCAGCAGCCCGCGACTAGCGGGAGGTACCGGGGAGCTGTTTTTT.

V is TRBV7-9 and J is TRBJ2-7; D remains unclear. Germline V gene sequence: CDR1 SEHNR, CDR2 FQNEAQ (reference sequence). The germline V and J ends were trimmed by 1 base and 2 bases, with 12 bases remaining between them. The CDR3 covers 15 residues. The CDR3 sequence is CASSLVDQTPYEQYF. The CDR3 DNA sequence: TGTGCCAGCAGCTTAGTAGACCAGACTCCCTACGAGCAGTACTTC.

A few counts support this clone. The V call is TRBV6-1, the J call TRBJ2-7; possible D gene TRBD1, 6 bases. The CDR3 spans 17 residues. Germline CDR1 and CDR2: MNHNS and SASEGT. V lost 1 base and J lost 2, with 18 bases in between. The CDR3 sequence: CASSEEGGGGWTYEQYF. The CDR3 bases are TGTGCCAGCAGTGAAGAAGGTGGGGGCGGTTGGACCTACGAGCAGTACTTC.

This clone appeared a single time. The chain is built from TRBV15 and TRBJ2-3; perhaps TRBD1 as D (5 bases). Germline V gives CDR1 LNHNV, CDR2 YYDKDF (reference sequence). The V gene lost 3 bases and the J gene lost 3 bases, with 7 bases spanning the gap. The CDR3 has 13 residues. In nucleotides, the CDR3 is TGTGCCACCAGCAGGGCAGGGACAGATACGCAGTATTTT. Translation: CATSRAGTDTQYF.

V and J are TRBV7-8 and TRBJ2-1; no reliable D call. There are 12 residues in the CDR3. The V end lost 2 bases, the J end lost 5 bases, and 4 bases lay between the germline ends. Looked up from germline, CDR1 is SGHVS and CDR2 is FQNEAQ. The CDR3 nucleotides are TGTGCCAGCAGCTTAATCGACAATGAGCAGTTCTTC. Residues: CASSLIDNEQFF.

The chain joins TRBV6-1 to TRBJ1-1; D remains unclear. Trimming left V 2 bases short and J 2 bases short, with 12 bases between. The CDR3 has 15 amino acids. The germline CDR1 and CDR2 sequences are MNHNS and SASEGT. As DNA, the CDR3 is TGTGCCAGCAGTGAAACTCCGGGAACAAACACTGAAGCTTTCTTT. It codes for CASSETPGTNTEAFF.

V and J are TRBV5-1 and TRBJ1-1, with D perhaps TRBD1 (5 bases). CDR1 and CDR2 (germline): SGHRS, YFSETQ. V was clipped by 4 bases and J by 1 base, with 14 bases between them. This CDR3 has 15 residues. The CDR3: CASSEMSTGNTEAFF. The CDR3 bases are TGCGCCAGCAGCGAAATGTCAACAGGGAACACTGAAGCTTTCTTT.

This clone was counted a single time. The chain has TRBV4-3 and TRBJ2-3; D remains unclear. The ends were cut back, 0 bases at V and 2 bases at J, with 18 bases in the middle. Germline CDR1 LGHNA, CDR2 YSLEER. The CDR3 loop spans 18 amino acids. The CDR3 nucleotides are TGCGCCAGCAGCCAAGATCTGGGCAGCCGAACCCTCACAGATACGCAGTATTTT. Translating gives CASSQDLGSRTLTDTQYF.

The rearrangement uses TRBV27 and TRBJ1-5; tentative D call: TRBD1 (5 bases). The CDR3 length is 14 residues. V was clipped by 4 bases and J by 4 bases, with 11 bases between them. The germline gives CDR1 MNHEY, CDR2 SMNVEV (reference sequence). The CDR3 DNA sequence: TGTGCCAGCAGTTCATTTAACAGGAATCAGCCCCAGCATTTT. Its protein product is CASSSFNRNQPQHF.

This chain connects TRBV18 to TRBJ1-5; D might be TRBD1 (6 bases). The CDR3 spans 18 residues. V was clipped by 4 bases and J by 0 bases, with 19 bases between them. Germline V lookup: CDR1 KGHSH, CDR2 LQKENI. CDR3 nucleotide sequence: TGTGCCAGCTCACGTTCGAGGGACACTCAGTATAGCAATCAGCCCCAGCATTTT. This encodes CASSRSRDTQYSNQPQHF.

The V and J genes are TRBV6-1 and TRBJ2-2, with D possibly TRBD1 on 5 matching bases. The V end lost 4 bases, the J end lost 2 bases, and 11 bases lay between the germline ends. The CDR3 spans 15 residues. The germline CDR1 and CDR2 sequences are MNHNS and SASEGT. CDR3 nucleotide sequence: TGTGCCAGCAGTGTCGGTCAGGGCAACACCGGGGAGCTGTTTTTT. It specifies CASSVGQGNTGELFF.

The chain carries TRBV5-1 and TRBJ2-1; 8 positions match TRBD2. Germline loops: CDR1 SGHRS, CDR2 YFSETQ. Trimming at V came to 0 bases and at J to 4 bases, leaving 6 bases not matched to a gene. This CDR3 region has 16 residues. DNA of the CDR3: TGCGCCAGCAGCTTGGGGTTAGCGGGGCTTTACAATGAGCAGTTCTTC. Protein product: CASSLGLAGLYNEQFF.

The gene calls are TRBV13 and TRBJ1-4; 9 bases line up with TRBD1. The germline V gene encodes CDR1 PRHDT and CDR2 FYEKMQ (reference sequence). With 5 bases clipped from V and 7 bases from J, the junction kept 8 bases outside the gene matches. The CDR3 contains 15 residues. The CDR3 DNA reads TGTGCCAGCAGCCCGCAGGGACAGGGCAGTGAAAAACTGTTTTTT. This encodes CASSPQGQGSEKLFF.

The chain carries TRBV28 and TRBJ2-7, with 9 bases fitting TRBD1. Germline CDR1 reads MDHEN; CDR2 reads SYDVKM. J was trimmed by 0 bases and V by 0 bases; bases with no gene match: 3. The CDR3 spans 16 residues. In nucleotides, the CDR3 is TGTGCCAGCAGTTTATGGGGGACAGGGAGCTCCTACGAGCAGTACTTC. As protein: CASSLWGTGSSYEQYF.

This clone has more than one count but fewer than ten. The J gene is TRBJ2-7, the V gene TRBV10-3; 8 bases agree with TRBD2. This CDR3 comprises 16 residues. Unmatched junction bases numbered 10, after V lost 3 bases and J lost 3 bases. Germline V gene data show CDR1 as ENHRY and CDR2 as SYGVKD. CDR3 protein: CAISDPGERGFYEQYF. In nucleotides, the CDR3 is TGTGCCATCAGTGATCCAGGGGAGCGGGGGTTCTACGAGCAGTACTTC.